A selection of T cell receptor beta chains follows, all from one sample in a study of T-cell reconstitution after alpha-beta-depleted transplantation in children. TCRdb reanalysed the PCR reads using MiXCR and keeps one entry per CDR3 protein. The sample has about 160,000 distinct CDR3 sequences, 11% seen once; the top ten hold around 13%. The material sequenced was PBMCs, taken before TCRalphabeta/CD19-depleted stem cell transplant. All receptors come from a boy aged 2 to 10 with acute myeloid leukemia, due to receive a stem cell transplant. The conserved cysteine and the conserved F or W are not part of the CDR3 here.

J: TRBJ1-2; V: TRBV5-1; CDR3: ASSYGTSRGYT
J: TRBJ1-3; V: TRBV7-9; CDR3: ASIGMGTAVSGNTIY
J: TRBJ2-1; V: TRBV4-2; CDR3: ASSRKNEQF
J: TRBJ2-5; V: TRBV28; CDR3: ASSLSYRVRETQY
J: TRBJ2-1; V: TRBV5-1; CDR3: ASGTDSSYNEQF
J: TRBJ1-3; V: TRBV7-2; CDR3: ASSLSRGGRNTIY
J: TRBJ1-3; V: TRBV2; CDR3: ASNTDYSGNTIY
J: TRBJ2-5; V: TRBV21-1; CDR3: ASSKVGRREETQY
J: TRBJ1-6; V: TRBV10-3; CDR3: AISDRQGSPLH
J: TRBJ2-3; V: TRBV15; CDR3: ATSSQLDTQY
J: TRBJ2-3; V: TRBV5-1; CDR3: ASSFDRVTDTQY
J: TRBJ2-7; V: TRBV28; CDR3: ASRGDNTYEQY
J: TRBJ1-4; V: TRBV6-5; CDR3: ASSWNIWEKLF
J: TRBJ2-3; V: TRBV20-1; CDR3: SARQASGDTQY
J: TRBJ1-4; V: TRBV28; CDR3: ASSLRGANEKLF
J: TRBJ1-5; V: TRBV6-2/TRBV6-3; CDR3: ASSFGAGEVKPQH
J: TRBJ2-7; V: TRBV6-5; CDR3: ASSRALLAGSYEQY
J: TRBJ2-4; V: TRBV7-9; CDR3: ASSSTDRKGNIQY
J: TRBJ2-6; V: TRBV12-3/TRBV12-4; CDR3: ASRDTQGSGANVLT
J: TRBJ2-7; V: TRBV5-1; CDR3: ASSVLRTYEQY
J: TRBJ2-4; V: TRBV5-1; CDR3: VSSPGLAGGPVIQY
J: TRBJ2-1; V: TRBV10-3; CDR3: AISESRPGSNEQF
J: TRBJ2-2; V: TRBV12-3/TRBV12-4; CDR3: ASSLQQGSGELF
J: TRBJ2-7; V: TRBV25-1; CDR3: ASSSRQTDVWGDVYEQY
J: TRBJ1-2; V: TRBV20-1; CDR3: SARRTVYGDT
J: TRBJ2-2; V: TRBV29-1; CDR3: SVVRNTGELF
J: TRBJ2-3; V: TRBV12-5; CDR3: ASGWDPDGELTDTQY
J: TRBJ2-2; V: TRBV7-9; CDR3: ASSFWTSVGELF
J: TRBJ1-1; V: TRBV12-5; CDR3: ASGLSVNTEAF
J: TRBJ2-5; V: TRBV29-1; CDR3: SVGLVGTQY
J: TRBJ2-2; V: TRBV29-1; CDR3: SVGDTGELF
J: TRBJ2-3; V: TRBV2; CDR3: ASRDGSTDTQY
J: TRBJ1-2; V: TRBV25-1; CDR3: ASSARAMDGYT
J: TRBJ1-3; V: TRBV19; CDR3: ASSRWTGHSGNTIY
J: TRBJ2-3; V: TRBV5-6; CDR3: ASSHGTGGDTQY
J: TRBJ2-6; V: TRBV6-1; CDR3: ASDHSGITGANVLT
J: TRBJ2-3; V: TRBV12-3/TRBV12-4; CDR3: ASSLAGGRLSTDTQY
J: TRBJ2-2; V: TRBV29-1; CDR3: SVEEGQGTGELF
J: TRBJ2-1; V: TRBV29-1; CDR3: SVGETSWQF
J: TRBJ2-1; V: TRBV29-1; CDR3: SALRVGEQF